A single sample is the source of the 27 T cell receptor beta chains below, sequenced in a study of regulatory T cells in long-lasting Graves disease. The time point here: newly diagnosed GD, antithyroid drugs for less than 3 months. Scientists built the TCR library using RNA that was extracted from PBMCs. According to the study, TCR beta libraries were built with iRepertoire HTBI primers and CDR3-region Arm-PCR. One entry per CDR3 protein results from TCRdb running MiXCR on the multiplex PCR reads. The table includes hundreds of thousands of distinct CDR3 sequences, around 15% detected once. The sample was also linked to a second study, of T cells in Graves' hyperthyroidism and ophthalmopathy.

The material was peripheral blood mononuclear cells (PBMCs), obtained at new diagnosis, from a patient treated with antithyroid drugs. The receptors come from a woman younger than 45 with Graves disease.

At least ten counts were recorded for this clonotype. The rearrangement links TRBV9 to TRBJ1-1; 11 bases fit TRBD1. The CDR3 length is 17 residues. Germline assignment: CDR1 SGDLS and CDR2 YYNGEE. Trimming removed 3 bases from V and 0 bases from J; junction bases left unmatched: 7. For the CDR3, the DNA is TGTGCCAGCAGCGCGGCGGACAGGGGGCTATTGAACACTGAAGCTTTCTTT. Protein: CASSAADRGLLNTEAFF.

In its sample, this clonotype was seen many times. This chain connects TRBV12-3 or TRBV12-4 to TRBJ2-7; 9 bases are shared with TRBD1. The ends lost 5 bases at V and 7 bases at J; junction bases unmatched: 15. The CDR3 spans 16 residues. The CDR3 region is CASSMGRRTGAGEQYF. The DNA for the CDR3 is TGTGCCAGCAGTATGGGGAGGCGGACAGGGGCGGGTGAGCAGTACTTC.

Comment on this clonotype: This clone may be a read error of a much larger clone one base away. The V call is TRBV28, the J call TRBJ2-1; 8 nucleotides match TRBD2. J gave up 4 bases and V 11 bases, and 13 bases lay outside the gene matches. The CDR3 has 15 amino acids. The germline CDR1 and CDR2 sequences are MDHEN and SYDVKM. Here the CDR3 DNA reads TGTGCCGGCACACCCGGCGGGAGGCCTTACAATGAGCAGTTCTTC. It yields the protein CAGTPGGRPYNEQFF.

This clonotype was observed a few times. V and J are TRBV7-8 and TRBJ1-2; D unresolved. Germline V gene lookup returns CDR1 SGHVS and CDR2 FQNEAQ. V was cut by 5 bases and J by 8 bases, with 24 bases left in between. The CDR3 is made up of 16 amino acids. The DNA of the CDR3 is TGTGCCAGCAGCACCCGGACTGTTAAAGGCCGCCAGGGCTACACCTTC. Its protein product is CASSTRTVKGRQGYTF.

This clonotype has at least ten counts. The chain employs TRBV27 and TRBJ2-3, with 10 bases that match TRBD2. Germline V CDR1 and CDR2: MNHEY, SMNVEV (reference sequence). With 3 bases clipped from V and 4 bases from J, the junction kept 16 bases outside the gene matches. The CDR3 consists of 19 residues. The CDR3 region has the DNA TGTGCCAGCAGTTTTTACTCACCAAATAGCGGGAGGACTTCAGATACGCAGTATTTT. Translating it yields CASSFYSPNSGRTSDTQYF.

Ten or more counts support this clonotype. The chain links TRBV7-2 to TRBJ2-7; TRBD2 agrees at 8 bases. The CDR3 has 15 residues. V lost 5 bases to trimming and J lost 2 bases; unmatched junction nucleotides: 8. Germline V gene sequence: CDR1 SGHTA, CDR2 FQGNSA. The CDR3 DNA reads as TGTGCCAGCAGCCTAGGAAGCGGGGGACCCTACGAGCAGTACTTC. It is translated as CASSLGSGGPYEQYF.

This clonotype was detected only once. The V gene is TRBV7-3, the J gene TRBJ2-1; the match to TRBD2 covers 10 bases. With V trimmed by 5 bases and J by 6 bases, 10 bases remained unmatched. CDR1 SGHTA and CDR2 FQGTGA come from the germline V gene. CDR3 length: 16 amino acids. The chain's CDR3 is CASSPLAGVGFNEQFF. The CDR3 coding sequence is TGTGCCAGCAGCCCCCTAGCGGGAGTGGGGTTCAATGAGCAGTTCTTC.

This clonotype was counted a few times. The chain combines TRBV7-2 with TRBJ2-2; weak D call: TRBD2 (5 bases). The germline V gene encodes CDR1 SGHTA and CDR2 FQGNSA. V gave up 7 bases and J gave up 6 bases, with 15 bases separating them. This CDR3 has 14 amino acids. CDR3 nucleotides: TGTGCCAGCACCTCACTAGGCGGAGCCGGGGAGCTGTTTTTT. It translates to CASTSLGGAGELFF.

This clonotype appeared a few times. This sequence joins TRBV6-2 or TRBV6-3 and TRBJ2-7, with 11 positions matching TRBD2. Trimming at V came to 10 bases and at J to 9 bases, leaving 14 bases not matched to a gene. CDR1 and CDR2 (germline): MNHEY, SVGEGT. The CDR3 spans 14 residues. The CDR3 nucleotides read TGTGCCACCCATCCGGGACTAGCGGCTCTAGGGCAGTACTTC. The encoded protein is CATHPGLAALGQYF.

This clonotype was detected ten times or more. The junction shows a germline mismatch at one end, possibly a read error. This chain links TRBV5-1 with TRBJ2-3, with TRBD2 matching over 11 bases. There are 16 residues in the CDR3. Per germline, CDR1 SGHRS and CDR2 YFSETQ. The chain's CDR3 is CASSLRLAGGTDTQYF. In DNA form, the CDR3 reads TGTGCCAGCAGCTTAAGGCTAGCGGGAGGTACAGATACGCAGTATTTT.

Only a few counts were recorded for this clonotype. The chain carries TRBV19 and TRBJ2-7; 7 bases are a match to TRBD2. Trimming took 6 bases from V and 7 from J; bases not matched to a gene: 15. Germline values: CDR1 LNHDA, CDR2 SQIVND (reference sequence). This CDR3 has 15 residues. The CDR3 DNA sequence: TGTGCCAGTAGCACCCGCAGCGGGATAAGTGAAGAGCAGTACTTC. It encodes CASSTRSGISEEQYF.

V usage is TRBV6-2 or TRBV6-3 and J usage is TRBJ2-5; D gene unclear. Trimming took 7 bases from V and 6 from J, leaving 21 bases between them. This CDR3 has 15 residues. From germline, CDR1 is MNHEY and CDR2 SVGEGT. This CDR3 reads CASTPNPDGPQTQYF. Here the CDR3 DNA reads TGTGCCAGCACCCCGAATCCCGACGGCCCGCAGACCCAGTACTTC.

This sequence joins TRBV4-1 and TRBJ2-2; TRBD2 aligns across 8 bases. The CDR3 totals 16 residues. Germline loops: CDR1 MGHRA, CDR2 YSYEKL. V trimming: 4 bases; J trimming: 6 bases; junction bases outside the gene matches: 10. The CDR3 here is CASSLVTGGLAGELFF. The CDR3 DNA follows: TGCGCCAGCAGCCTCGTTACGGGGGGGTTGGCCGGGGAGCTGTTTTTT.

The chain is built from TRBV7-9 and TRBJ2-1, with TRBD2 matching 9 bases. Looked up from germline, CDR1 is SEHNR and CDR2 is FQNEAQ (reference sequence). The CDR3 has 15 amino acids. The V and J ends lost 2 bases and 10 bases, in that order; junction bases with no gene match: 9. The CDR3 bases are TGTGCCAGCAGCTTAAAGTTAAGGACTAGCGTCGAGCAGTTCTTC. It is translated as CASSLKLRTSVEQFF.

With regard to this clonotype: Sequence at one end of the junction differs from germline and may be a read error. J is TRBJ1-1 and V is TRBV28; unclear D gene. Germline V CDR1 and CDR2: MDHEN, SYDVKM. The CDR3 has 15 amino acids. Here the CDR3 DNA reads TGCGCCAGCAGTCTCGTGGGTGGGGTAAGCGCTGAAGCTTTCTTT. Its protein product is CASSLVGGVSAEAFF.

This clonotype was found many times. The chain employs TRBV2 and TRBJ2-2, with TRBD2 matching over 8 bases. CDR1 SNHLY and CDR2 FYNNEI come from the germline V gene. Unmatched junction bases numbered 13, after V lost 6 bases and J lost 7 bases. The CDR3 is made up of 16 amino acids. CDR3 bases: TGTGCCAGCAGAGGGGTTGCGGGAGGAGGGATCGGGGAGCTGTTTTTT. Amino acids: CASRGVAGGGIGELFF.

The sample holds many counts of this clonotype. The chain has TRBV27 and TRBJ2-2; D is unclear. The germline V and J ends were trimmed by 5 bases and 3 bases, with 7 bases remaining between them. Per the germline V gene, CDR1 is MNHEY and CDR2 is SMNVEV (reference sequence). The CDR3 is made up of 13 amino acids. This CDR3 reads CASSPEYTGELFF. Written as DNA, the CDR3 is TGTGCCAGCAGTCCCGAATACACCGGGGAGCTGTTTTTT.

This clonotype was counted a few times. CDR3 loop: CASSARETTDTQYF. CDR3 nucleotides: TGTGCCAGCAGCGCTCGGGAGACCACAGATACGCAGTATTTT. The chain recombines TRBV9 with TRBJ2-3; maybe TRBD2 (6 bases). Trimming took 3 bases from V and 2 from J, leaving 10 bases between them. This CDR3 is built from 14 residues. From germline, CDR1 is SGDLS and CDR2 YYNGEE. The complete variable domain, with remaining parts taken from reference TRBV9 and TRBJ2-3, reads DSGVTQTPKHLITATGQRVTLRCSPRSGDLSVYWYQQSLDQGLQFLIQYYNGEERAKGNILERFSAQQFPDLHSELNLSSLELGDSALYFCASSARETTDTQYFGPGTRLTVL.

This clonotype occurred many times. This chain joins TRBV28 and TRBJ2-4; 7 bases are a match to TRBD2. Germline V CDR1 and CDR2: MDHEN, SYDVKM. The CDR3 runs to 16 residues. V shed 3 bases, J shed 1 base, and the junction held 6 bases outside the gene matches. For the CDR3, the DNA is TGTGCCAGCAGTTTGGGGCGGGAGATGGCCAAAAACATTCAGTACTTC. This encodes CASSLGREMAKNIQYF.

This clonotype was observed a few times. The chain couples TRBV27 to TRBJ2-1; TRBD1 matches at 9 bases. The CDR3 runs to 15 residues. The trim removed 7 bases at V and 8 bases at J, leaving 12 bases unmatched. CDR1 and CDR2 (germline): MNHEY, SMNVEV (reference sequence). The CDR3 coding sequence is TGTGCCAGCATCTTAGGGGACAGGGAGGGCGATGAGCAGTTCTTC. It yields the protein CASILGDREGDEQFF.

At least ten counts were recorded for this clonotype. The gene calls are TRBV6-1 and TRBJ1-6; TRBD1 is a possible D gene (5 bases). Trimming pared 6 bases from V and 13 bases from J, leaving 19 bases between. Germline V CDR1 and CDR2: MNHNS, SASEGT. The length of the CDR3 is 14 residues. CDR3 residues: CASSPQATQAPLHF. The DNA of the CDR3 is TGTGCCAGCAGCCCACAGGCTACCCAGGCGCCCCTCCACTTT.

Concerning this clonotype itself: Since a much larger clone is just one base distant, this may be a read error. The V and J genes are TRBV5-5 and TRBJ2-4; TRBD2 might be the D (6 bases). The length of the CDR3 is 14 residues. Germline loops: CDR1 SGHKS, CDR2 YYEKEE (reference sequence). The CDR3 is CAGSLVREGDIQYF. In nucleotides, the CDR3 is TGTGCCGGCAGCTTGGTGCGGGAAGGAGACATTCAGTACTTC.

In its sample, this clonotype was seen many times. One end of the junction is discordant with germline, which a read error may explain. This rearrangement joins TRBV2 to TRBJ1-2, with TRBD1 as a possible D gene (5 bases). The V gene's germline CDR1 is SNHLY and CDR2 FYNNEI. The CDR3 sequence is 11 residues long. The CDR3 DNA sequence: TGTGCCAGCAGTCTAGAGAGGGGCTGCACCTTC. It yields the protein CASSLERGCTF.

This clonotype appeared a few times. The chain carries TRBV6-2 or TRBV6-3 and TRBJ2-1; possibly TRBD1 for D (6 bases). Germline lookup yields CDR1 MNHEY and CDR2 SVGEGT. This CDR3 contains 15 residues. V was shortened by 7 bases and J by 1 base, with 14 bases between the two germline ends. CDR3 region: CASTPPGTSYNEQFF. For the CDR3, the DNA is TGTGCCAGCACTCCCCCCGGGACATCCTACAATGAGCAGTTCTTC.

This clonotype was seen repeatedly, ten times or more. V usage is TRBV28 and J usage is TRBJ2-7, with D unresolved. Trimming cost V 2 bases and J 7 bases, with 6 bases left between them. The CDR3 loop spans 11 amino acids. The germline CDR1 and CDR2 sequences are MDHEN and SYDVKM. The CDR3 loop is CASSLLLEQYF. The CDR3 DNA reads TGTGCCAGCAGTTTACTGTTGGAGCAGTACTTC.

This clonotype was counted at least ten times. The V call is TRBV11-2, the J call TRBJ1-1; TRBD1 agrees at 7 bases. The CDR3 extends over 14 amino acids. Germline CDR1 SGHAT, CDR2 FQNNGV. Losses at the gene ends were 1 base for V and 7 bases for J; bases not matched to a gene: 6. CDR3 loop: CASSLGGGSGEAFF. In DNA form, the CDR3 reads TGTGCCAGCAGCTTAGGAGGGGGCAGTGGTGAAGCTTTCTTT.

This clonotype has just a few counts. The V call is TRBV16, the J call TRBJ1-4; 7 bases fit TRBD1. Germline loops: CDR1 KGHSY, CDR2 FQNENV. This CDR3 region has 13 residues. J gave up 7 bases and V 6 bases, and 5 bases lay outside the gene matches. The CDR3 protein is CASRQTGIEKLFF. The CDR3 DNA reads TGTGCCAGCAGACAGACAGGGATTGAAAAACTGTTTTTT.